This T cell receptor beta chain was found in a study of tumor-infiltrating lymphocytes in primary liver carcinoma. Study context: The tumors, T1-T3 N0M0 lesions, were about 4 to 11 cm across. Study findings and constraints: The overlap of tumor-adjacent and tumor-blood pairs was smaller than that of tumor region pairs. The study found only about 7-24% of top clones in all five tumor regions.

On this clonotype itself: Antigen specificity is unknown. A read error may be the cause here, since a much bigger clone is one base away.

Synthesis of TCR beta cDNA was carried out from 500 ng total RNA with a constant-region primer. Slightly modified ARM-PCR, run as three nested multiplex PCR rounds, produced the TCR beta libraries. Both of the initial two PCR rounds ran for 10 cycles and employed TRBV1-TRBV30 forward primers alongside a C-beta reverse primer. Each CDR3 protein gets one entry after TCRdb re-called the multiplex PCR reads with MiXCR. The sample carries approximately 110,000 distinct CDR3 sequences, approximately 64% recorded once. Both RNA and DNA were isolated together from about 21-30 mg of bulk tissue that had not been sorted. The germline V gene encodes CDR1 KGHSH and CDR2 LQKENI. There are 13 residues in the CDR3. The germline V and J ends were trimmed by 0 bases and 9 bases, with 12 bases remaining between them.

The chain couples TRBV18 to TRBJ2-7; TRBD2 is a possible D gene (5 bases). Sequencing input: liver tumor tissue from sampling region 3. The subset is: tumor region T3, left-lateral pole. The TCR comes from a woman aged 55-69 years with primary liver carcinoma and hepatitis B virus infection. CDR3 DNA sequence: TGTGCCAGCTCACCACCGAGCGGACCCGTGCAGTACTTC. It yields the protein CASSPPSGPVQYF.